The entry below describes one T cell receptor beta chain. Its antigen specificity is not known. No quality values exist for individual bases; no much larger clone is one base distant. Relative to germline, V is missing 7 bases and J is missing 3 bases, with 6 bases of the junction outside any gene match. The cysteine opens and the phenylalanine closes a CDR3 of 15 amino acids. Of the read, only the CDR3 DNA is kept; its 45 bases are in frame from base 1. Via the germline V gene, CDR1 is MDHEN and CDR2 SYDVKM. These data originate in a study of lymphopenia after photon versus proton radiotherapy (dated by TCRdb to the late 2010s). With regard to the full study: The immunological effects of photon versus proton radiation therapy were compared in patients with gastrointestinal tumors who developed high-grade lymphopenia. The study aimed to characterize how the two radiation modalities differ in their impact on the immune system. The cohort comprised 20 patients with gastrointestinal tumors who received either photon or proton therapy and then developed lymphopenia.

The receptor library was made with the immunoSEQ multiplex PCR assay. Alongside multiparametric flow cytometry, deep sequencing of rearranged TCR beta loci was used to profile the T cell repertoires. Held by TCRdb, this immuneACCESS table contains in-frame sequences only and omits some clones. Under half of the omission traces to an unresolved V gene where checked; the cause of the rest is unknown. This sample gives approximately 35,000 clones in total; around 90% of them show up just once. The ten largest clones capture approximately 6.8% of the sample. The research as a whole found: The survival association was assessed only in patients who died, and the authors presented better survival with proton therapy as a possibility rather than a demonstrated result. Among patients across the cohort who died, overall survival time showed an inverse correlation with a larger post-nadir drop in TCR diversity. Relative stability during treatment was observed in proton-treated patients, whereas loss of naive T cells and TCR diversity and gain of effector/memory populations were observed in photon-treated patients. Once the lymphocyte count had reached its nadir, the repertoires of photon-treated patients showed oligoclonal expansion, particularly of CD8+ Temra cells, and this expansion drove the decline in diversity.

Sequenced material: peripheral blood, taken from a patient treated with photon-based radiotherapy. This clonotype was obtained from a woman aged 50 to 65 with pancreatic cancer. The V and J segments used are TRBV28 and TRBJ2-2; 9 bases in the middle match TRBD1. The CDR3 amino acid sequence is: CASKQGAGDTGELFF. The DNA reads TGTGCCAGCAAACAGGGGGCGGGAGACACCGGGGAGCTGTTTTTT.